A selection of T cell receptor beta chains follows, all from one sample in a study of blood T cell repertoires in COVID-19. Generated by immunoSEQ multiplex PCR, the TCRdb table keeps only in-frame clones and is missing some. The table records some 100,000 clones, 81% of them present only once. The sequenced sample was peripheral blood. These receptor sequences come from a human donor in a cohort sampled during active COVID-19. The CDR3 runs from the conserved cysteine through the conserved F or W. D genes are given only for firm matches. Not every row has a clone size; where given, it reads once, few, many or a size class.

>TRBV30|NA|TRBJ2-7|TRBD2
CAWSVLAGAPYEQYF
TGTGCCTGGAGTGTATTAGCGGGAGCCCCCTACGAGCAGTACTTC
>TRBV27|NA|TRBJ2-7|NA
CASSLGGGPYEQYF
TGTGCCAGCAGTTTAGGGGGGGGGCCCTACGAGCAGTACTTC
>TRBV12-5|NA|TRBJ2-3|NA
CASGPQDSTDTQYF
TGTGCTAGTGGTCCTCAGGATAGCACAGATACGCAGTATTTT
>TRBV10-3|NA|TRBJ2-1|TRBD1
CAISDPGQGAKNEQFF
TGTGCCATCAGTGATCCGGGACAGGGGGCGAAGAATGAGCAGTTCTTC
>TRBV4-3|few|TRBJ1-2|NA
CASSQDRRSENYGYTF
TGCGCCAGCAGCCAAGATCGACGGAGTGAGAACTATGGCTACACCTTC
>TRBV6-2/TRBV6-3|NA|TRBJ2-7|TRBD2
CASSSTRGLAEISYEQYF
TGTGCCAGCAGTTCTACGAGAGGACTAGCGGAAATATCCTACGAGCAGTACTTC
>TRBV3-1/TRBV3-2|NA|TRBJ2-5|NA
CASSQALMRAETQYF
TGTGCCAGCAGCCAGGCCCTTATGCGGGCAGAGACCCAGTACTTC
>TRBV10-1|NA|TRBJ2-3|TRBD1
CARIFRDRDPDTQYF
TGCGCCAGAATTTTCCGGGACAGGGACCCGGATACGCAGTATTTT
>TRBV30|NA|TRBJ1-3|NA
CAWTQYFGNTIYF
TGTGCCTGGACTCAGTATTTCGGAAACACCATATATTTT
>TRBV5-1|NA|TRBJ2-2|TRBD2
CASRGLAGVWNTGELFF
TGCGCCAGCAGAGGACTAGCGGGAGTGTGGAACACCGGGGAGCTGTTTTTT